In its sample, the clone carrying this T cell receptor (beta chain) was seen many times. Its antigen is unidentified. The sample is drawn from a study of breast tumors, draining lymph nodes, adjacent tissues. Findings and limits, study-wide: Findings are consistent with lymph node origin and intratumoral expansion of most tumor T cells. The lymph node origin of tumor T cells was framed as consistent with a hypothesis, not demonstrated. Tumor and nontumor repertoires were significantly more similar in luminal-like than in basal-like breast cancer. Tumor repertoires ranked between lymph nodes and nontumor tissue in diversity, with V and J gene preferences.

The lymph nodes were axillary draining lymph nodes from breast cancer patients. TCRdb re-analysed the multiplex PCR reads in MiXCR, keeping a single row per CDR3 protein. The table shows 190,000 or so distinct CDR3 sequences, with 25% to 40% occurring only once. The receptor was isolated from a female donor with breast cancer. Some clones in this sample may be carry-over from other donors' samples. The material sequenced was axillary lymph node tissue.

CDR3 DNA sequence: TGTGCCAGCAGCCAGTCTCAGGACTCAACCTACGAGCAGTACTTC. It translates to CASSQSQDSTYEQYF. The genes are TRBV4-2 and TRBJ2-7, with a weak D call TRBD2 (5 bases). This CDR3 spans 15 amino acids. V dropped 3 bases and J dropped 2 bases, with 14 bases sitting between them. Germline V gene lookup returns CDR1 LGHNA and CDR2 YNFKEQ.